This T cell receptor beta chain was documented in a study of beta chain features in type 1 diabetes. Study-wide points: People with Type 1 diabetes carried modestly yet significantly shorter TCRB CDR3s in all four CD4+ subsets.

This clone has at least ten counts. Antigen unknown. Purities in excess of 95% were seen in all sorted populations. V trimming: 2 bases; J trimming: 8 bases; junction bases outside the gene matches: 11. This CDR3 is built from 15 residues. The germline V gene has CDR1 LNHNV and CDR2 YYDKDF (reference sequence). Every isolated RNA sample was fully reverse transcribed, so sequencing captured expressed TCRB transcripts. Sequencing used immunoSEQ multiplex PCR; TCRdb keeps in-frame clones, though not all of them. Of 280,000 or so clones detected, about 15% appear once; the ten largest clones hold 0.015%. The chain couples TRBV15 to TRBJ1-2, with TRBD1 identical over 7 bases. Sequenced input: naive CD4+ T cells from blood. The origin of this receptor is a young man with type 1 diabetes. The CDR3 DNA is TGTGCCACCAGCAGAACAGGGGAGACTGCTGGAGGCTACACCTTC. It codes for CATSRTGETAGGYTF.